The TCR beta chain under discussion was sequenced for a study of metastatic and nonmetastatic thyroid tumors. For the study at large: Repertoires from malignant and benign thyroid patients were compared across blood and tumor or nodule tissue. Whole-study findings and limits: Malignant tumors reportedly showed significantly higher TCR beta diversity than benign nodules in both blood and tumor.

This clone was seen ten or more times. Its antigen is unknown. Other DNA sequences in the sample encode the same CDR3. Each patient came to thyroid surgery without any prior treatment (of any kind). The CDR3 covers 15 residues. Looked up from germline, CDR1 is MNHEY and CDR2 is SVGAGI. V was clipped by 0 bases and J by 5 bases, with 13 bases between them. As processed by the authors: What underpinned the distant-metastasis classifier for papillary thyroid cancer was the set of CDR3 differences across clinicopathological groups. TCRdb re-analyzed the PCR reads using MiXCR. Here the V and J calls rest on TCRdb's processing, not on the authors' analysis. The top ten hold around 31% of the sample, which has about 16,000 clones, over 10% seen once.

The sequencing sample was made of blood. The TCR sequence derives from a female donor with papillary thyroid cancer or a benign thyroid nodule (not recorded which). Some clones in this sample may be carry-over from other donors' samples. The V and J genes are TRBV6-5 and TRBJ2-5; D is undetermined. The CDR3 nucleotides read TGTGCCAGCAGTTACTCGACCCTCATCTGGGAGACCCAGTACTTC. Encoded protein: CASSYSTLIWETQYF.